Reported below is one TCR beta chain. The antigen remains unidentified. The entry originates in a study of cytomegalovirus exposure and HLA in healthy donors. Looking at the study overall: The same platform as the approximately 640 first-cohort repertoires was used for the 130 or so validation repertoires, a later analysis reported. Study-wide findings and caveats: There were some public TCRs occurring in many donors, but most TCR sequences were rare. There were a few CMV-associated chains whose specificity for CMV antigens was confirmed in vitro.

V trimming: 0 bases; J trimming: 5 bases; junction bases outside the gene matches: 3. CDR3 length: 15 amino acids. CDR1 is SGDLS and CDR2 is YYNGEE in the germline V gene. Produced via immunoSEQ multiplex PCR; TCRdb's table is partial and in-frame only. The data contain about 120,000 clones, around 86% of them singletons. The sequenced sample was PBMCs. The chain carries TRBV9 and TRBJ2-1; 9 bases fit TRBD2. The sequence was collected from a woman between 18 and 29 years old in good health and CMV-seronegative. This CDR3 reads CASSVAPSGDNEQFF. The CDR3 region has the DNA TGTGCCAGCAGCGTAGCCCCTAGCGGGGACAATGAGCAGTTCTTC.